The text below deals with one T cell receptor (beta chain). Its antigen is still unknown. This sample is drawn from a study of breast tumors, draining lymph nodes, adjacent tissues. Study conclusions and caveats: Tumor and nontumor repertoires were significantly more similar in luminal-like than in basal-like breast cancer. Tumors had less TCR diversity than lymph nodes, more than nontumor tissue.

CDR3 length equals 15 residues. Germline V lookup: CDR1 SGHTA, CDR2 FQGNSA. V shed 4 bases and J 1 base; nucleotides not matched to a gene: 7. Each CDR3 protein gets one entry after TCRdb re-called the multiplex PCR reads with MiXCR. The data contain hundreds of thousands of distinct CDR3 sequences, roughly 32% of them singletons. Axillary draining lymph nodes of breast cancer patients supplied the node samples. The genes are TRBV7-2 and TRBJ2-7; 7 nucleotides align to TRBD2. This clonotype originated in a female donor with breast cancer. Some clones in this sample may be carry-over from other donors' samples. Sequenced sample: axillary lymph node tissue. CDR3 bases: TGTGCCAGCAGCTGGGTGGGGGAGGGGTCCTACGAGCAGTACTTC. Its protein is CASSWVGEGSYEQYF.